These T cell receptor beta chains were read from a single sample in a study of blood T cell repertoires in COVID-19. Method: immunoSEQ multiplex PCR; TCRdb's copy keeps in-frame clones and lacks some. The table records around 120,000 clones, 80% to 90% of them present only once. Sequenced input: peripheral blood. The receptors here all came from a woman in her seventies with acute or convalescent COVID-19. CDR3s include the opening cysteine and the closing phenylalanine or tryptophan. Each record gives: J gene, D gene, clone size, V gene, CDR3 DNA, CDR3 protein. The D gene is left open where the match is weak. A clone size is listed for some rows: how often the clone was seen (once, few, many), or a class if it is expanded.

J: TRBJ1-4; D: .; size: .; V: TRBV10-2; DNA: TGCGCCAGCACCCTCAGGGTGGGTGAAAAACTGTTTTTT; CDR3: CASTLRVGEKLFF
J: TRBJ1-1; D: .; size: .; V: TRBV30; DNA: TGTGCCTGGAGTTTACAGGGAGACACTGAAGCTTTCTTT; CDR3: CAWSLQGDTEAFF
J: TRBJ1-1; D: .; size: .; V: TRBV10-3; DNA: TGTGCCATCAGTCCGCGGGGGGAGGGCATGAACACTGAAGCTTTCTTT; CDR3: CAISPRGEGMNTEAFF
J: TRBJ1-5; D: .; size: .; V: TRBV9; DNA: TGTGCCAGCAGCGTAGGCAGCCACCAGGATCAGCCCCAGCATTTT; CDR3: CASSVGSHQDQPQHF
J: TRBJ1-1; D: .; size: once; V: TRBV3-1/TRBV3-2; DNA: TGTGCCAGCAGCCAAGGTCTAAGGGGCACTGAAGCTTTCTTT; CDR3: CASSQGLRGTEAFF
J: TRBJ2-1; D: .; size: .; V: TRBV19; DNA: TGTGCCAGTAGTTTGGGGGGGGCCTTACGTGAGCAGTTCTTC; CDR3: CASSLGGALREQFF
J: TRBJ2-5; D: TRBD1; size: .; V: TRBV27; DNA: TGTGCCAGCAGGTCGACAGGGAGCCAAGAGACCCAGTACTTC; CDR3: CASRSTGSQETQYF
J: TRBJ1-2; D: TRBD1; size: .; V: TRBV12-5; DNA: TGTGCTAGTGGTTTGGTAGCGACAGGGGGATTGGGAGGCTACACCTTC; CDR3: CASGLVATGGLGGYTF
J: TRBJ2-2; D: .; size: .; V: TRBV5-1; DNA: TGCGCCAGCAGGTTTACAGGTGACACCGGGGAGCTGTTTTTT; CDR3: CASRFTGDTGELFF
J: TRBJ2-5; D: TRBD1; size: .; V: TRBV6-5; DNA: TGTGCCAGCCGTCAGGGACAGGGGTCCCAAGAGACCCAGTACTTC; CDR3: CASRQGQGSQETQYF
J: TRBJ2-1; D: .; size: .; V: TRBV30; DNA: TGTGCCTGGGCCGCGGGTAGCTCCTACAATGAGCAGTTCTTC; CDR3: CAWAAGSSYNEQFF
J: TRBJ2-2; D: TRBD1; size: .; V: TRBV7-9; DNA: TGTGCCAGCAGCGGGACAGTTTTGAGCACCGGGGAGCTGTTTTTT; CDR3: CASSGTVLSTGELFF
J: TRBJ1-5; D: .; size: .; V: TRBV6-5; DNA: TGTGCCAGCAGGAGTCCAGGAAGAGATCAGCCCCAGCATTTT; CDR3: CASRSPGRDQPQHF
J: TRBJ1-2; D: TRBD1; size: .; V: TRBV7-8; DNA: TGTGCCAGCAGCCGGGACAGGGCTAACTATGGCTACACCTTC; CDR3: CASSRDRANYGYTF
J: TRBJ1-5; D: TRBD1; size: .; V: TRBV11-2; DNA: TGTGCCAGCAGACCAGGACAGGCTCCATCTCAGGAGCCCCAGCATTTT; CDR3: CASRPGQAPSQEPQHF
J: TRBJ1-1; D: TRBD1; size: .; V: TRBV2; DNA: TGTGCCAGCAAGACGACAGGGTCCACTGAAGCTTTCTTT; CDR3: CASKTTGSTEAFF
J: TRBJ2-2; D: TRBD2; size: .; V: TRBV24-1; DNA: TGTGCCACCAGTGTCTTACGGGGGGGCACCGGGGAGCTGTTTTTT; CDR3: CATSVLRGGTGELFF
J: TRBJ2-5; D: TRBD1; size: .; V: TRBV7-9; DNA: TGTGCCAGCAGCTTAGACAGGGGTCAAGAGACCCAGTACTTC; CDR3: CASSLDRGQETQYF
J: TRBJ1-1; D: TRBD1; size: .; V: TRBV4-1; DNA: TGCGCCAGCAGCCTTCAACCCGGGACAGGGGGCACTGAAGCTTTCTTT; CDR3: CASSLQPGTGGTEAFF
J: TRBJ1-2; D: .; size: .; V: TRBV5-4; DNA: TGTGCCAGCAGCTTGGACCCACGGGATAACTATGGCTACACCTTC; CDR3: CASSLDPRDNYGYTF
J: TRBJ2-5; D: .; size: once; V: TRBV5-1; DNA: TGCGCCAGCAGACTCGCCGGACTATCCGAAGAGACCCAGTACTTC; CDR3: CASRLAGLSEETQYF
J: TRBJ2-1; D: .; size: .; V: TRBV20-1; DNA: TGCAGTGGGGTCCGAGGGGAGCAGTTCTTC; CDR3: CSGVRGEQFF
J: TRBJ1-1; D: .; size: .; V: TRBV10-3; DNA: TGTGCCACCCGGGGATTGGGGGGGTCTAACGCTGAAGCTTTCTTT; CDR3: CATRGLGGSNAEAFF
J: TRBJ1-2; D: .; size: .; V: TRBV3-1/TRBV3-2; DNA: TGTGCCAGCAGCCAAGATTTCGGCCAGGTGTATGGCTACACCTTC; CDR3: CASSQDFGQVYGYTF
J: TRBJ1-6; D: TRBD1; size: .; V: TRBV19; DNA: TGTGCCAGTAGTATTCGGGGCCCAACCGGGACAGGGGTTTTCAGCTCCTATAATTCACCCCTCCACTTT; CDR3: CASSIRGPTGTGVFSSYNSPLHF
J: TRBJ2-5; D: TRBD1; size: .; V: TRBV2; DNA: TGTGCCAGCAGTTTGACAGGGGAGACCCAGTACTTC; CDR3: CASSLTGETQYF
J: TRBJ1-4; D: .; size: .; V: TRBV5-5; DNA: TGTGCCAGCAGCTTGGTTCCGGGGACTAATGAAAAACTGTTTTTT; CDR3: CASSLVPGTNEKLFF
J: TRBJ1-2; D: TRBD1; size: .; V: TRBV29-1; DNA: TGCAGCGCCGGACAGGGAGTTGATGGCTACACCTTC; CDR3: CSAGQGVDGYTF
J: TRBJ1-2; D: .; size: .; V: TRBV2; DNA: TGTGCCAGCAGTGACCGGGGGTTCTATGGCTACACCTTC; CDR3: CASSDRGFYGYTF
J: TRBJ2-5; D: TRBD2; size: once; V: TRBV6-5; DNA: TGTGCCAGCAGGCCGGGACTAGGGGCGACCCAGTACTTC; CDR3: CASRPGLGATQYF
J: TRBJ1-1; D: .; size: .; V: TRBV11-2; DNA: TGTGCCAGCAGCTTAGGATTGGCCGAAGCTTTCTTT; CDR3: CASSLGLAEAFF
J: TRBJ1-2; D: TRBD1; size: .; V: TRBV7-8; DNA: TGTGCCAGCAGCAGAAGGACAGGAGAATCCGGCTACACCTTC; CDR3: CASSRRTGESGYTF
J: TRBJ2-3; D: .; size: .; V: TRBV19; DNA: TGTGCCAGTAGTAGGAAGGGGTGGGATACAGATACGCAGTATTTT; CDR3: CASSRKGWDTDTQYF
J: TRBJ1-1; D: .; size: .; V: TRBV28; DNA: TGTGCCAGCAGTCCCCTTAGTCTCAGCTCGCGGGGCTTCTTT; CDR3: CASSPLSLSSRGFF
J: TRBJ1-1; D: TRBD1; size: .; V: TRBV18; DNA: TGTGCCAGCTCACAAAACAGGGGGGACACTGAAGCTTTCTTT; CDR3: CASSQNRGDTEAFF
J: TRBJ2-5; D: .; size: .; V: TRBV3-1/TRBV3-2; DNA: TGTGCCAGCAGCCAGATAGAGGCAGGGCGGTTTGAGACCCAGTACTTC; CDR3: CASSQIEAGRFETQYF
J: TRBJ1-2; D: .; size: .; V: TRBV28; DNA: TGTGCCAGCAGGGCAACAGGGTATGGCTACACCTTC; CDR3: CASRATGYGYTF
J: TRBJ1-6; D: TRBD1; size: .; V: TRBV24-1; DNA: TGTGCCACCAGATCCCTTTGGACAGGTGTTAGCTCCTATAATTCACCCCTCCACTTT; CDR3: CATRSLWTGVSSYNSPLHF
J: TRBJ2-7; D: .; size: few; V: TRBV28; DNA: TGTGCCAGCAGAACTAGGGTAAGAGAGCAGTACTTC; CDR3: CASRTRVREQYF
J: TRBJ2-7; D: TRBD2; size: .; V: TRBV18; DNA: TGTGCCAGCTCACCACGCGGGGGGACCTCACGCGAGCAGTACTTC; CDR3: CASSPRGGTSREQYF
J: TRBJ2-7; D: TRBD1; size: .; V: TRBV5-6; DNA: TGTGCCAGCAGCTTAAGACAGGGTTATTCCGAGCAGTACTTC; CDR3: CASSLRQGYSEQYF
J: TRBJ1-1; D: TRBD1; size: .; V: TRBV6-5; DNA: TGTGCCAGCAGTTACTCAAGGGGGCTCACTGAAGCTTTCTTT; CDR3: CASSYSRGLTEAFF
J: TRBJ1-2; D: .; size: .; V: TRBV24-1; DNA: TGTGCCACCACCCCGGGGGGCCCGGGCGGTGGCTACACCTTC; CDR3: CATTPGGPGGGYTF
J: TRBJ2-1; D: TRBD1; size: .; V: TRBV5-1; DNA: TGCGCCAGCAGCTTTGGACAGGGGCACTACAATGAGCAGTTCTTC; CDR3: CASSFGQGHYNEQFF
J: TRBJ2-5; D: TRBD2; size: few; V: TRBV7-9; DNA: TGTGCCACCCTCCTAGCGGGGGAAGAGACCCAGTACTTC; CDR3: CATLLAGEETQYF
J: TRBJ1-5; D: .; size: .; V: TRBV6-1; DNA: TGTGCCAGCAGGGAAGGAACAGGGTTCCGCAATCAGCCCCAGCATTTT; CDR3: CASREGTGFRNQPQHF
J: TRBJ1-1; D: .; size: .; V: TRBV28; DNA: TGTGCCAGCAGCCTAGACGGCAACACTGAAGCTTTCTTT; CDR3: CASSLDGNTEAFF
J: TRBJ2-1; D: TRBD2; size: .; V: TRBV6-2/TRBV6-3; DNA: TGTGCCAGCAGCACCGGGACTAGGTCCTACAATGAGCAGTTCTTC; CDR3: CASSTGTRSYNEQFF
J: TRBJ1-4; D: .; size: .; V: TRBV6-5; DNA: TGTGCCAGCATGGCCAGGGTCGAGGTACAAAAACTGTTTTTT; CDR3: CASMARVEVQKLFF
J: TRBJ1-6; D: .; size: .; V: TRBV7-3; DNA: TGTGCCAGCAGCTTTTTGAGGGTGAGCTCCTATAATTCACCCCTCCACTTT; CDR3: CASSFLRVSSYNSPLHF
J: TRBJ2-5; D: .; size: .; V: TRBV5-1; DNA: TGCGCCAGCAGCGTGGCAGGGGTGGGGCGGGGGCAAGAGACCCAGTACTTC; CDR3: CASSVAGVGRGQETQYF
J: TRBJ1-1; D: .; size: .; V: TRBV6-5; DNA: TGTGCCAGTAAGGGCCAGGGTAACGCTGAAGCTTTCTTT; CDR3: CASKGQGNAEAFF
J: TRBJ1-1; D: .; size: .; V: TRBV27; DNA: TGTGCCAGCAGCCGCAGGGAAAAGAACACTGAAGCTTTCTTT; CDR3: CASSRREKNTEAFF
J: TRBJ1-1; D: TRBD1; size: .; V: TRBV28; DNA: TGTGCCAGCAGTTCCCTCCGGGACAGGGGTGCGTTAACCGGGAACACTGAAGCTTTCTTT; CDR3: CASSSLRDRGALTGNTEAFF
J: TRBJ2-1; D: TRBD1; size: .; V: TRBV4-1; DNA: TGCGCCAGCAGCCAAGACCCGGCGCGGACAGGGCTCTACAATGAGCAGTTCTTC; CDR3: CASSQDPARTGLYNEQFF